A selection of T cell receptor beta chains follows, all from one sample in a study of technical replicates of blood from four donors. Assay used: immunoSEQ multiplex PCR; TCRdb lists only in-frame clones, some missing. The sample lists some 80,000 clones; about 94% were seen once. The sequenced sample was T cells isolated from PBMCs. Receptors originate from a human donor in good health. Both conserved end residues are trimmed from each CDR3. The D gene is left open where the match is weak.

D gene: TRBD1
J gene: TRBJ1-5
V gene: TRBV5-1
CDR3 protein: ASSPDISTGEDNQPQH

D gene: .
J gene: TRBJ2-1
V gene: TRBV10-3
CDR3 protein: AISEDQTKNEQF

D gene: .
J gene: TRBJ1-2
V gene: TRBV6-1
CDR3 protein: ASSEGLGGSNYGYT

D gene: .
J gene: TRBJ2-1
V gene: TRBV5-1
CDR3 protein: ASSFSESSYNEQF

D gene: .
J gene: TRBJ2-7
V gene: TRBV27
CDR3 protein: ASSPWAGSYEQY

D gene: .
J gene: TRBJ2-7
V gene: TRBV4-1
CDR3 protein: ASSQGQASYEQY

D gene: .
J gene: TRBJ1-3
V gene: TRBV4-2
CDR3 protein: ASSQDSGTMGNTIY

D gene: .
J gene: TRBJ1-4
V gene: TRBV29-1
CDR3 protein: SVDSTGWGEKLF

D gene: TRBD2
J gene: TRBJ2-1
V gene: TRBV7-8
CDR3 protein: ASRPLAGGRNEQF

D gene: .
J gene: TRBJ2-7
V gene: TRBV5-1
CDR3 protein: ASSLAVGDYEQY

D gene: TRBD2
J gene: TRBJ2-5
V gene: TRBV30
CDR3 protein: AWRLGVAGEATQY

D gene: TRBD2
J gene: TRBJ2-7
V gene: TRBV7-9
CDR3 protein: ASSSGTIPYEQY

D gene: TRBD1
J gene: TRBJ2-7
V gene: TRBV28
CDR3 protein: ASSLSFSGRGHEQY

D gene: TRBD2
J gene: TRBJ2-1
V gene: TRBV7-3
CDR3 protein: ASSSEAGGGNHEQF

D gene: .
J gene: TRBJ1-2
V gene: TRBV28
CDR3 protein: ASSWTAYGYT

D gene: .
J gene: TRBJ1-3
V gene: TRBV19
CDR3 protein: ASSPTGSGNTIY

D gene: TRBD2
J gene: TRBJ2-3
V gene: TRBV27
CDR3 protein: ASTDLHSGINTDTQY

D gene: .
J gene: TRBJ2-7
V gene: TRBV15
CDR3 protein: ATSRILEGARYPSYEQY

D gene: .
J gene: TRBJ2-1
V gene: TRBV11-3
CDR3 protein: ASSLDVVNEQF

D gene: .
J gene: TRBJ1-3
V gene: TRBV7-6
CDR3 protein: ASSLFVSSGNTIY

D gene: TRBD2
J gene: TRBJ2-1
V gene: TRBV19
CDR3 protein: ASSSPGLAGGNSYNEQF

D gene: .
J gene: TRBJ2-1
V gene: TRBV19
CDR3 protein: ASSGRGADEQF

D gene: .
J gene: TRBJ1-1
V gene: TRBV7-3
CDR3 protein: ASSPTRSGEAF